This TCR beta chain emerged from a study of cytomegalovirus exposure and HLA in healthy donors. About the research overall: Unique TCR beta sequences numbering some 120 million came from approximately 180 million T cells in an earlier analysis.

This PCR relied on a set of 60 Vbeta primers and 13 Jbeta primers. Only in-frame clones appear in the TCRdb table, and some are missing; sequencing was by immunoSEQ multiplex PCR. Found here are more than 95,000 clones, roughly a tenth of them singletons; the top ten hold about 3%. The origin of this receptor is a man aged 25-40 years in good health and CMV-seronegative. Material: PBMCs.

CDR3 loop: CASSQDYLYQETQYF. As DNA, the CDR3 is TGCGCCAGCAGCCAAGACTACCTGTACCAAGAGACCCAGTACTTC. The chain combines TRBV4-3 with TRBJ2-5; D remains ambiguous. This CDR3 is 15 amino acids long. CDR1 and CDR2 (germline): LGHNA, YSLEER. V was trimmed by 0 bases and J by 0 bases, leaving 8 bases between them.